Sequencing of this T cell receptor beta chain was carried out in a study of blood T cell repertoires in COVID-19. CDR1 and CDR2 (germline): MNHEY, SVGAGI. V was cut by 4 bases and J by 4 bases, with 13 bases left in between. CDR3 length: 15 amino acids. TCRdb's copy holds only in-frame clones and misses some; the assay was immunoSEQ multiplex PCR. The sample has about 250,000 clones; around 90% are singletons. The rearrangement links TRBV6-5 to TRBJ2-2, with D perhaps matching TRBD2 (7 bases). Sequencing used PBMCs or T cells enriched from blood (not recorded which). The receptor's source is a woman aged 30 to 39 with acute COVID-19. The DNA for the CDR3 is TGTGCCAGCAGTTGGGCGGGGGCGAGCACCGGGGAGCTGTTTTTT. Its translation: CASSWAGASTGELFF.